A selection of T cell receptor beta chains follows, all from one sample in a study of persistence of HIV-infected CD4 T cells. Using immunoSEQ multiplex PCR, the repertoire was profiled, and TCRdb retains in-frame clones only, with some absent. The top ten hold more than 1.5% of the sample, which has tens of thousands of clones, less than 85% seen once. No antigen is known for these receptors. The sequenced sample was CD4+ T cells sorted from PBMCs after 18-hour stimulation, obtained from a patient who received antiretroviral therapy. Receptor source: an adult man with HIV who was CMV-seropositive. The CDR3 runs from the conserved cysteine through the conserved F or W. A D gene is named only where the DNA matches it firmly. Some rows have no size entry. The others give once, few or many, or a class for an expanded clone.

clone_size	v_call	j_call	d_call	cdr3_aa	cdr3_nt
NA	TRBV6-6	TRBJ2-3	TRBD1	CASSRLPGQGRDTQYF	TGTGCCAGCAGTCGACTGCCGGGACAGGGTAGAGATACGCAGTATTTT
NA	TRBV28	TRBJ2-7	TRBD1	CASRLPGTGFYEQYF	TGTGCCAGCCGCCTCCCCGGGACAGGGTTCTACGAGCAGTACTTC
NA	TRBV10-1	TRBJ1-5	TRBD1	CARTSSGQGGQPQHF	TGCGCCAGAACTTCGTCGGGACAGGGAGGGCAGCCCCAGCATTTT
NA	TRBV21-1	TRBJ1-5	NA	CASSTKGSNQPQHF	TGTGCCAGCAGCACCAAAGGAAGCAATCAGCCCCAGCATTTT
NA	TRBV7-9	TRBJ2-3	NA	CASSLVARDAGYF	TGTGCCAGCAGCTTAGTAGCACGGGACGCAGGATATTTT
NA	TRBV6-4	TRBJ2-2	NA	CASSDSRLMNTGELFF	TGTGCCAGCAGTGACTCTAGACTGATGAACACCGGGGAGCTGTTTTTT
NA	TRBV5-1	TRBJ2-7	NA	CASSEGGYEQYF	TGCGCCAGCAGCGAAGGGGGTTACGAGCAGTACTTC
NA	TRBV7-8	TRBJ2-3	TRBD1	CASSLRGGGPDTQYF	TGTGCCAGCAGCTTAAGAGGGGGCGGGCCAGATACGCAGTATTTT
few	TRBV18	TRBJ1-1	NA	CASSPGQGGGFEAFF	TGTGCCAGCTCACCAGGGCAGGGCGGTGGTTTTGAAGCTTTCTTT
few	TRBV2	TRBJ1-1	NA	CASSDDVNTEAFF	TGTGCCAGCAGTGATGACGTGAACACTGAAGCTTTCTTT
few	TRBV7-9	TRBJ2-4	TRBD1	CASSLAQGAANIQYF	TGTGCCAGCAGCTTAGCGCAGGGGGCGGCAAACATTCAGTACTTC
NA	TRBV12-5	TRBJ1-1	NA	CASGTQVRNTEAFF	TGTGCTAGTGGAACTCAGGTAAGGAACACTGAAGCTTTCTTT
few	TRBV19	TRBJ2-1	TRBD2	CASSPGTSGGRNEQFF	TGTGCCAGTAGTCCAGGGACTAGCGGGGGGCGGAATGAGCAGTTCTTC
few	TRBV4-1	TRBJ1-3	NA	CASSQDIVHTIYF	TGCGCCAGCAGCCAAGATATAGTACACACCATATATTTT
NA	TRBV5-4	TRBJ1-3	TRBD1	CASSPGQGLTGNTIYF	TGTGCCAGCAGCCCTGGACAGGGGTTGACTGGAAACACCATATATTTT
NA	TRBV6-9	TRBJ2-1	TRBD2	CASSSTSREQFF	TGTGCCAGCAGTTCGACTAGCCGTGAGCAGTTCTTC
NA	TRBV12-3/TRBV12-4	TRBJ1-2	NA	CASSFNRVLRYTF	TGTGCCAGCAGTTTCAACAGGGTTCTTCGCTACACCTTC
NA	TRBV2	TRBJ1-2	TRBD1	CASSEWDSSYGYTF	TGTGCCAGCAGTGAATGGGACAGTTCCTATGGCTACACCTTC
NA	TRBV6-1	TRBJ2-2	NA	CASSIVRPGTGELFF	TGTGCCAGCAGTATAGTCCGACCGGGCACCGGGGAGCTGTTTTTT
NA	TRBV12-5	TRBJ2-4	TRBD1	CASGWTGGAKNIQYF	TGTGCTAGTGGGTGGACAGGGGGAGCCAAAAACATTCAGTACTTC
once	TRBV5-5	TRBJ2-7	NA	CASSLARGQGTYEQYF	TGTGCCAGCAGCTTGGCCAGAGGGCAGGGAACCTACGAGCAGTACTTC
NA	TRBV3-1/TRBV3-2	TRBJ2-3	TRBD1	CASSLRIGTGLNTQYF	TGTGCCAGCAGCCTTCGGATTGGGACAGGCCTGAATACGCAGTATTTT
NA	TRBV2	TRBJ1-2	TRBD1	CASSGQGGVEGYTF	TGTGCCAGCAGTGGCCAGGGGGGAGTCGAAGGCTACACCTTC
NA	TRBV28	TRBJ1-5	NA	CASSLSGTINQPQHF	TGTGCCAGCAGTTTAAGCGGGACCATCAATCAGCCCCAGCATTTT
NA	TRBV5-1	TRBJ1-6	TRBD1	CASSPIQGVNSPLHF	TGCGCCAGCAGCCCAATTCAGGGGGTAAATTCACCCCTCCACTTT
NA	TRBV2	TRBJ1-1	NA	CASSEQGTGTEAFF	TGTGCCAGCAGTGAACAGGGCACGGGCACTGAAGCTTTCTTT
few	TRBV12-3/TRBV12-4	TRBJ1-1	NA	CASSLLPGTEAFF	TGTGCCAGCAGCCTTCTCCCAGGCACTGAAGCTTTCTTT
few	TRBV28	TRBJ1-2	NA	CASSAVGRDGYTF	TGTGCCAGCAGCGCCGTAGGGAGAGACGGCTACACCTTC
NA	TRBV5-1	TRBJ2-7	TRBD1	CASSGMSGGAGEQYF	TGCGCCAGCAGCGGGATGTCAGGGGGCGCGGGAGAGCAGTACTTC
once	TRBV6-5	TRBJ1-1	TRBD1	CASTIQGVGTEAFF	TGTGCCAGCACCATACAGGGGGTTGGCACTGAAGCTTTCTTT
few	TRBV15	TRBJ1-4	NA	CATGGRARSNEKLFF	TGTGCCACCGGGGGGCGGGCTAGAAGTAATGAAAAACTGTTTTTT
NA	TRBV6-5	TRBJ1-4	TRBD1	CASSTQGAGSEKLFF	TGTGCCAGCAGTACCCAGGGGGCGGGAAGTGAAAAACTGTTTTTT